This T cell receptor beta chain derives from a study of sequential checkpoint blockade in melanoma. Study-level information: Randomization was 1:1 between first-line nivolumab→ipilimumab and ipilimumab→nivolumab. After both sequences, patients received maintenance nivolumab.

Treatment: randomized to nivolumab then ipilimumab (arm A) or the reverse (arm B). No patient had prior DNA-damaging chemotherapy. Live CD3+CD8+ CD19− CD56− cells were sorted from PBMCs. Trimming took off 1 base at V and 3 bases at J, with 16 bases between the two ends. CDR1 is MGHRA, CDR2 YSYEKL, per germline. The CDR3 has 17 amino acids. Generated by immunoSEQ multiplex PCR, the TCRdb table keeps only in-frame clones and is missing some. The table has about 12,000 clones, about 68% seen once. The receptor was isolated from a human donor with melanoma. The input for sequencing was CD8+ T cells sorted from blood (inferred from file names), taken from a patient given nivolumab and ipilimumab in sequence. This chain joins TRBV4-1 and TRBJ2-1, with TRBD2 as a possible D gene (6 bases). In DNA, the CDR3 is TGCGCCAGCAGCCAAGGCCCCAGGTGGGGGGACTACAATGAGCAGTTCTTC. Encoded protein: CASSQGPRWGDYNEQFF.